This is a list of T cell receptor beta chains from one sample in a study of T-cell memory formation after mild COVID-19. Each CDR3 protein gets one entry after TCRdb re-called the 5' RACE reads with MiXCR. The sample records tens of thousands of distinct CDR3 sequences, about 6.1% being singletons. Sequencing was performed on PBMCs or a T cell subset sorted from them (not recorded which). These receptor sequences come from an adult who had mild COVID-19 (a few samples of this study predate the infection). Cell type and time point are not known. Each CDR3 is given with its conserved first and last residue. The D gene is left open where the match is weak. Not all rows give a size; the values are once, few, many and, for expanded clones, a class.

J gene | clone size | V gene | D gene | CDR3 protein | CDR3 DNA
TRBJ1-1 | few | TRBV6-6 | . | CASSYSRTNTEAFF | TGTGCCAGCAGTTACTCGAGGACTAACACTGAAGCTTTCTTT
TRBJ1-1 | few | TRBV6-7 | . | CASSYSTITPPTTEAFF | TGTGCCAGCAGTTACTCGACCATTACTCCCCCCACCACTGAAGCTTTCTTT
TRBJ2-1 | . | TRBV4-3 | . | CASSQDPGLSYNEQFF | TGCGCCAGCAGCCAAGATCCGGGACTTTCCTACAATGAGCAGTTCTTC
TRBJ2-4 | few | TRBV12-3/TRBV12-4 | TRBD2 | CASWGAGLAKNIQYF | TGTGCCAGCTGGGGAGCGGGACTAGCCAAAAACATTCAGTACTTC
TRBJ2-5 | many | TRBV29-1 | . | CSVEKHTAETQYF | TGCAGCGTTGAAAAGCACACCGCAGAGACCCAGTACTTC
TRBJ1-2 | few | TRBV27 | . | CASSPNRGVEGYTF | TGTGCCAGCAGTCCTAACCGGGGTGTAGAAGGCTACACCTTC
TRBJ1-4 | many | TRBV12-3/TRBV12-4 | TRBD1 | CASSPTGGGEKLFF | TGTGCCAGCAGCCCAACAGGGGGAGGTGAAAAACTGTTTTTT
TRBJ1-2 | . | TRBV24-1 | TRBD1 | CATSDPTGNYGYTF | TGTGCCACCAGTGATCCGACAGGGAACTATGGCTACACCTTC
TRBJ1-2 | . | TRBV28 | . | CASSSPRQHGYTF | TGTGCCAGCAGTTCCCCCCGGCAGCATGGCTACACCTTC
TRBJ2-1 | many | TRBV20-1 | TRBD2 | CSANPGGRSYNEQFF | TGCAGTGCAAACCCGGGGGGACGCTCCTACAATGAGCAGTTCTTC
TRBJ2-2 | many | TRBV5-1 | . | CASSLDSAKNTGELFF | TGCGCCAGCAGCTTGGATTCGGCTAAAAACACCGGGGAGCTGTTTTTT
TRBJ2-2 | many | TRBV11-2 | . | CASSLDEAGELFF | TGTGCCAGCAGCTTAGATGAGGCCGGGGAGCTGTTTTTT
TRBJ2-7 | . | TRBV19 | . | CASSIGFPIGEQYF | TGTGCCAGTAGTATCGGGTTCCCCATTGGCGAGCAGTACTTC
TRBJ1-1 | . | TRBV4-1 | TRBD1 | CASSQDQGGQRNSEAFF | TGCGCCAGCAGCCAAGATCAGGGGGGACAGCGAAATTCGGAAGCTTTCTTT
TRBJ2-7 | few | TRBV6-2/TRBV6-3 | TRBD1 | CASSQDRDSLLKSSYEQYF | TGTGCCAGCAGTCAAGACCGGGACAGTCTATTGAAGAGCTCCTACGAGCAGTACTTC
TRBJ2-7 | many | TRBV7-9 | . | CASQIGGNYEQYF | TGTGCCAGCCAGATAGGGGGTAACTACGAGCAGTACTTC
TRBJ2-1 | many | TRBV15 | TRBD1 | CATTPGTDYNEQFF | TGTGCCACTACGCCCGGGACAGATTACAATGAGCAGTTCTTC
TRBJ2-3 | many | TRBV7-7 | TRBD2 | CASSLGGGRTDTQYF | TGTGCCAGCAGCTTAGGGGGGGGACGCACAGATACGCAGTATTTT
TRBJ1-5 | few | TRBV28 | TRBD1 | CASSFQGAASGSNQPQHF | TGTGCCAGCAGTTTCCAGGGGGCGGCTTCGGGGAGCAATCAGCCCCAGCATTTT
TRBJ2-5 | many | TRBV4-1 | . | CASSPVVRQPHETQYF | TGCGCCAGCAGCCCGGTGGTGAGGCAGCCCCATGAGACCCAGTACTTC
TRBJ2-1 | . | TRBV14 | TRBD2 | CASSQGISGRNNEQFF | TGTGCCAGCAGCCAAGGAATTAGCGGGAGAAACAATGAGCAGTTCTTC
TRBJ2-1 | many | TRBV7-2 | TRBD2 | CASSFSGRGNNEQFF | TGTGCCAGCAGCTTTAGCGGGAGAGGAAACAATGAGCAGTTCTTC
TRBJ1-4 | . | TRBV6-1 | TRBD1 | CASSAGTGRYVFF | TGTGCCAGCAGTGCCGGGACAGGACGATACGTGTTTTTT
TRBJ1-1 | many | TRBV6-5 | TRBD1 | CASSYSRQGALRNTEAFF | TGTGCCAGCAGTTACTCGAGACAGGGGGCTTTAAGGAACACTGAAGCTTTCTTT
TRBJ1-2 | . | TRBV27 | . | CASRGRVNYGYTF | TGTGCCAGCAGGGGGAGAGTGAACTATGGCTACACCTTC
TRBJ1-1 | few | TRBV19 | . | CASGTLDQEAFF | TGTGCCAGTGGAACATTGGACCAGGAGGCTTTCTTT
TRBJ1-1 | few | TRBV12-3/TRBV12-4 | TRBD1 | CASSRDRGRAAEAFF | TGTGCCAGCAGTAGGGACAGGGGGCGCGCCGCTGAAGCTTTCTTT
TRBJ1-5 | . | TRBV5-5 | TRBD1 | CASSFGTVNQPQHF | TGTGCCAGCAGCTTCGGGACAGTGAATCAGCCCCAGCATTTT
TRBJ2-1 | many | TRBV7-3 | TRBD2 | CASSLSGGPKGNEQFF | TGTGCCAGCAGCTTATCGGGGGGGCCCAAGGGCAATGAGCAGTTCTTC
TRBJ2-7 | many | TRBV24-1 | TRBD1 | CATSAALGTGPYEQYF | TGTGCCACCAGTGCCGCCCTCGGGACAGGTCCCTACGAGCAGTACTTC
TRBJ2-1 | . | TRBV5-4 | TRBD2 | CASSLGGTSGSGEQFF | TGTGCCAGCAGCTTGGGAGGGACTAGCGGGAGCGGTGAGCAGTTCTTC
TRBJ2-7 | many | TRBV5-1 | . | CASSLLGASYEQYF | TGCGCCAGCAGCTTGCTTGGGGCCTCGTACGAGCAGTACTTC
TRBJ2-3 | . | TRBV20-1 | TRBD2 | CSASAGGRTDTQYF | TGCAGTGCTAGTGCGGGGGGAAGGACAGATACGCAGTATTTT
TRBJ2-1 | many | TRBV5-1 | TRBD2 | CASSLGAGAYNEQFF | TGCGCCAGCAGCTTAGGAGCGGGGGCCTACAATGAGCAGTTCTTC
TRBJ2-1 | . | TRBV20-1 | TRBD2 | CSARLGTSGGYNEQFF | TGCAGTGCTAGGCTAGGGACTAGCGGGGGATACAATGAGCAGTTCTTC
TRBJ1-2 | few | TRBV29-1 | . | CSVGEGVGTGYGYTF | TGCAGCGTTGGGGAAGGGGTCGGGACGGGTTATGGCTACACCTTC
TRBJ1-3 | . | TRBV6-6 | . | CASRLQLGNTIYF | TGTGCCAGCAGACTACAGCTTGGAAACACCATATATTTT
TRBJ2-6 | . | TRBV12-3/TRBV12-4 | . | CASSLTSGANVLTF | TGTGCCAGCAGTTTAACTTCTGGGGCCAACGTCCTGACTTTC
TRBJ2-7 | . | TRBV15 | TRBD1 | CATSSNLRDRGHEQYF | TGTGCCACCAGCAGCAATCTCCGGGACAGGGGTCACGAGCAGTACTTC
TRBJ2-7 | . | TRBV2 | . | CASSESGGAGVEQYF | TGTGCCAGCAGTGAATCAGGGGGGGCCGGCGTAGAGCAGTACTTC
TRBJ2-5 | many | TRBV6-2/TRBV6-3 | TRBD2 | CASSQRGEPRETQYF | TGTGCCAGCAGCCAGCGGGGGGAACCACGTGAGACCCAGTACTTC
TRBJ2-3 | . | TRBV20-1 | . | CSAREGTASTDTQYF | TGCAGTGCTAGAGAAGGGACGGCGAGCACAGATACGCAGTATTTT
TRBJ2-1 | . | TRBV18 | TRBD2 | CASSTRSISGGVNEQFF | TGTGCCAGCTCTACCCGGTCGATTAGCGGGGGGGTGAATGAGCAGTTCTTC
TRBJ2-5 | many | TRBV6-2/TRBV6-3 | . | CASSYRRTQETQYF | TGTGCCAGCAGTTATCGGCGGACCCAAGAGACCCAGTACTTC
TRBJ2-7 | many | TRBV20-1 | . | CSPQGSLQGPYEQYF | TGCAGTCCTCAAGGCTCGTTGCAGGGCCCCTACGAGCAGTACTTC
TRBJ2-1 | many | TRBV6-5 | TRBD1 | CASSPGTVNYNEQFF | TGTGCCAGCAGTCCCGGGACAGTAAACTACAATGAGCAGTTCTTC
TRBJ1-2 | few | TRBV15 | TRBD1 | CATSDSGGGYTF | TGTGCCACCAGTGATTCAGGGGGCGGCTACACCTTC
TRBJ1-2 | . | TRBV24-1 | . | CATSDLSSYGYTF | TGTGCCACCAGTGATTTGAGCTCCTATGGCTACACCTTC
TRBJ1-1 | many | TRBV5-1 | TRBD1 | CASSFGKQGAPSLNTEAFF | TGCGCCAGCAGCTTTGGGAAGCAGGGGGCCCCTAGTCTCAACACTGAAGCTTTCTTT
TRBJ1-3 | . | TRBV15 | TRBD1 | CATSREGQGVGNTIYF | TGTGCCACCAGCAGAGAGGGACAGGGAGTTGGAAACACCATATATTTT
TRBJ2-2 | . | TRBV7-9 | . | CASSLDPNTGELFF | TGTGCCAGCAGCTTAGACCCGAACACCGGGGAGCTGTTTTTT
TRBJ2-3 | many | TRBV7-8 | . | CASSSYTDTQYF | TGTGCCAGCAGCTCCTACACAGATACGCAGTATTTT
TRBJ1-1 | many | TRBV5-6 | . | CASSYDYEAFF | TGTGCCAGCAGCTACGACTACGAAGCTTTCTTT
TRBJ2-3 | many | TRBV6-6 | TRBD2 | CASSYSTSPSTDTQYF | TGTGCCAGCAGTTACTCGACTAGCCCCAGCACAGATACGCAGTATTTT
TRBJ2-2 | many | TRBV6-5 | . | CASSRLGRANTGELFF | TGTGCCAGCAGCCGCCTGGGCAGGGCGAACACCGGGGAGCTGTTTTTT